This entry lists 28 T cell receptor beta chains sequenced from one sample in a study of blood T cells in healthy people across ages. The second PCR ran roughly 7 to 11 cycles with a sample-barcoded 5' primer and J-beta primers. TCRdb recomputed calls from the 5' RACE reads with MiXCR, one row per CDR3 protein. The sample carries approximately 600,000 distinct CDR3 sequences, about 54% recorded once. The material sequenced was blood. The receptor set was obtained from a man aged 55 to 70 in good health.

On this clonotype itself: This may arise from a read error, as a much more abundant clone is one base away. This rearrangement joins TRBV9 to TRBJ1-1; maybe TRBD1 (5 bases). The CDR3 sequence is 14 residues long. Germline-derived CDR1 and CDR2 are SGDLS and YYNGEE. The CDR3 DNA reads TGTGCCAGCAGCGTAGTGGGGGGTCAGACTGGAGCTTTCTTT. Translating it yields CASSVVGGQTGAFF.

This clonotype has just a few counts. This may stem from a read error, because a much larger clone lies one nucleotide away. The rearrangement joins TRBV21-1 to TRBJ2-6; no check of the table's D call, TRBD2, against the DNA was made. TRBV21-1 is annotated as a pseudogene. The CDR3 loop spans 19 amino acids. The CDR3 here is CASSPRLAGNRLGANVLTF. In nucleotides, the CDR3 is TGTGCCAGCAGCCCCCGACTAGCGGGTAATCGGCTTGGGGCCAACGTCCTGACTTTC.

The CDR3 protein is CATSFHPDRGPHSNQPQHF. In DNA form, the CDR3 reads TGTGCCACCAGTTTTCATCCGGACAGGGGGCCGCATAGCAATCAGCCCCAGCATTTT. The chain is built from TRBV24-1 and TRBJ1-5, with TRBD1 matching over 11 bases. Germline CDR1 is KGHDR and CDR2 is SFDVKD. The CDR3 runs 19 residues. V gave up 6 bases and J gave up 0 bases; unmatched junction bases: 12.

This clonotype has at least ten counts. The chain joins TRBV20-1 to TRBJ2-3; TRBD2 aligns across 7 bases. The CDR3 totals 15 residues. The V segment lost 6 bases and the J segment 1 base; nucleotides outside the gene matches: 10. CDR1 DFQATT and CDR2 SNEGSKA come from the germline V gene (reference sequence). CDR3 loop: CSARRFTSGTDTQYF. CDR3 DNA: TGCAGTGCGCGGCGGTTTACTAGCGGCACAGATACGCAGTATTTT.

This chain joins TRBV6-5 and TRBJ2-1; D is possibly TRBD1 (6 bases). Trimming pared 5 bases from V and 3 bases from J, leaving 11 bases between. There are 14 residues in the CDR3. Germline assignment: CDR1 MNHEY and CDR2 SVGAGI. The DNA for the CDR3 is TGTGCCAGCAGTCCGACAGGAGGCTACAATGAGCAGTTCTTC. This sequence encodes CASSPTGGYNEQFF.

This clonotype was detected only once. This sequence may be a read error, since a much larger clone differs from it by one base. The V gene is TRBV3-1, the J gene TRBJ2-6; 7 positions match TRBD1. Germline V gene sequence: CDR1 LGHDT, CDR2 YNNKEL (reference sequence). This CDR3 is 19 amino acids long. V lost 0 bases and J lost 2; bases outside the gene matches: 10. The CDR3 DNA reads as TGTGCCAGCAGCCAAGATCTTGTCGCGCAGGGGGCTGGGGCCAACGTCCTGACTTTC. Its protein is CASSQDLVAQGAGANVLTF.

This clonotype was observed a single time. The chain couples TRBV28 to TRBJ2-5; 7 bases map to TRBD2. Germline lookup yields CDR1 MDHEN and CDR2 SYDVKM. CDR3 length: 13 residues. Losses at the gene ends were 8 bases for V and 2 bases for J; bases not matched to a gene: 5. CDR3 region: CASYTGGQETQYF. CDR3 DNA sequence: TGTGCCAGCTATACGGGGGGTCAAGAGACCCAGTACTTC.

The chain uses TRBV20-1 and TRBJ2-5; 7 nucleotides match TRBD2. CDR3 length equals 16 residues. V was pared by 0 bases and J by 5 bases, with 12 bases of the junction left unmatched. CDR1 and CDR2 from the germline V gene are DFQATT and SNEGSKA (reference sequence). The CDR3 is CSARDPRGSERETQYF. The CDR3 nucleotides read TGCAGTGCTAGAGATCCGCGGGGGTCCGAGAGGGAGACCCAGTACTTC.

The chain combines TRBV3-1 with TRBJ2-5; no definite D call. This CDR3 contains 12 residues. CDR1 LGHDT and CDR2 YNNKEL come from the germline V gene (reference sequence). With 1 base removed from V and 10 bases from J, the gap between germline ends came to 10 bases. The CDR3 loop reads CASSQGPGRQYF. In DNA, the CDR3 is TGTGCCAGCAGCCAAGGTCCGGGTCGCCAGTACTTC.

This chain uses TRBV20-1 with TRBJ1-2; TRBD1 might be the D (6 bases). Germline loops: CDR1 DFQATT, CDR2 SNEGSKA (reference sequence). The CDR3 sequence is 14 residues long. The V end lost 6 bases, the J end lost 4 bases, and 18 bases lay between the germline ends. CDR3 protein: CSAESAGATYGYTF. CDR3 coding DNA: TGCAGTGCCGAGAGCGCGGGGGCGACCTATGGCTACACCTTC.

The V and J genes are TRBV5-1 and TRBJ2-5, with 11 bases that match TRBD2. Losses at the gene ends were 4 bases for V and 1 base for J; bases not matched to a gene: 6. This CDR3 has 16 residues. The germline V gene encodes CDR1 SGHRS and CDR2 YFSETQ. The CDR3 loop reads CASSNSGGALQETQYF. CDR3 DNA: TGCGCCAGCAGCAATAGCGGGGGGGCCCTCCAAGAGACCCAGTACTTC.

The V and J genes are TRBV6-2 or TRBV6-3 and TRBJ2-1; 11 bases are shared with TRBD2. This CDR3 region has 15 residues. V gave up 6 bases and J gave up 8 bases; unmatched junction bases: 9. CDR1 is MNHEY, CDR2 SVGEGT, per germline. Written as DNA, the CDR3 is TGTGCCAGCAGGTTTAGCGGGGGGGCCCTTTATGAGCAGTTCTTC. Protein: CASRFSGGALYEQFF.

The rearrangement uses TRBV3-1 and TRBJ2-2; perhaps TRBD2 as D (5 bases). Germline V gene data show CDR1 as LGHDT and CDR2 as YNNKEL (reference sequence). The CDR3 loop spans 15 amino acids. Trimming took off 0 bases at V and 7 bases at J, with 12 bases between the two ends. This CDR3 is CASSQDLIRGGELFF. The CDR3 region has the DNA TGTGCCAGCAGCCAAGACCTCATCCGGGGCGGGGAGCTGTTTTTT.

The genes are TRBV20-1 and TRBJ2-1; 9 bases match TRBD1. Unmatched junction bases numbered 4, after V lost 3 bases and J lost 7 bases. CDR1 DFQATT and CDR2 SNEGSKA come from the germline V gene (reference sequence). CDR3 length: 13 amino acids. The CDR3 protein is CSARTGGGNEQFF. The CDR3 DNA sequence: TGCAGTGCTAGGACAGGGGGGGGAAATGAGCAGTTCTTC.

The chain recombines TRBV2 with TRBJ1-4, with 7 bases that match TRBD1. V lost 6 bases to trimming and J lost 1 base; unmatched junction nucleotides: 5. The CDR3 spans 15 residues. Germline V gene lookup returns CDR1 SNHLY and CDR2 FYNNEI. The CDR3 sequence: CASRPTGITNEKLFF. CDR3 coding DNA: TGTGCCAGCAGGCCGACAGGGATAACTAATGAAAAACTGTTTTTT.

V gene TRBV5-1 combines with J gene TRBJ1-4; D gene uncertain. V was trimmed by 0 bases and J by 7 bases, leaving 13 bases between them. The CDR3 sequence is 15 residues long. Per germline, CDR1 SGHRS and CDR2 YFSETQ. The DNA for the CDR3 is TGCGCCAGCAGCTTGGGCTCGCGTCTGGGTGAAAAACTGTTTTTT. Translated: CASSLGSRLGEKLFF.

Concerning this clonotype itself: Since the CDR3 does not end with the conserved phenylalanine or tryptophan, this likely comes from a read error. This sequence joins TRBV28 and TRBJ1-2, with 10 bases identical to TRBD1. Germline CDR1 MDHEN, CDR2 SYDVKM. The ends lost 6 bases at V and 3 bases at J; junction bases unmatched: 4. The CDR3 covers 14 residues. The CDR3: CASSRGQGYYGYTL. The CDR3 DNA reads TGTGCCAGCAGCAGGGGACAGGGGTACTATGGCTACACCTTA.

The sample holds a few counts of this clonotype. V gene TRBV3-1 combines with J gene TRBJ2-1; 9 bases match TRBD2. The CDR3 runs to 17 residues. The junction had 9 bases not matched to a gene; V was cut back by 1 base and J by 5 bases. The germline V gene encodes CDR1 LGHDT and CDR2 YNNKEL (reference sequence). CDR3 residues: CASSQALGSGGHNEQFF. DNA for the CDR3: TGTGCCAGCAGCCAAGCTTTGGGTAGCGGGGGACACAATGAGCAGTTCTTC.

The rearrangement joins TRBV9 to TRBJ2-3, with 8 bases aligning to TRBD2. This CDR3 is built from 15 residues. V shed 3 bases and J 4 bases; nucleotides not matched to a gene: 7. Germline-derived CDR1 and CDR2 are SGDLS and YYNGEE. The CDR3 nucleotides read TGTGCCAGCAGCGCCACGGGACTAGTCGCAGATACGCAGTATTTT. Its translation is CASSATGLVADTQYF.

The chain combines TRBV12-3 or TRBV12-4 with TRBJ2-1; D might be TRBD1 (6 bases). V lost 6 bases, J lost 1 base, and 16 bases lay in between. This CDR3 comprises 16 residues. The CDR3 is CASSTLPRGSYNEQFF. CDR3 DNA sequence: TGTGCCAGCAGCACTCTCCCCAGGGGTTCCTACAATGAGCAGTTCTTC.

The gene calls are TRBV6-6 and TRBJ2-4, with D perhaps matching TRBD2 (7 bases). Matching the DNA end better, TRBJ2-5 makes the J call doubtful. Germline assignment: CDR1 MNHNY and CDR2 SVGAGI (reference sequence). The CDR3 loop spans 16 amino acids. The CDR3 sequence is CASSYVGGQGQETQYF. For the CDR3, the DNA is TGTGCCAGCAGTTACGTGGGGGGGCAGGGGCAAGAGACCCAGTACTTC.

CDR3 coding DNA: TGTGCCAGCAGATCCAGACAAGGCCTAACCGGGGAGCTGTTTTTT. The encoded protein is CASRSRQGLTGELFF. The chain carries TRBV7-9 and TRBJ2-2, with no clear D. V dropped 6 bases and J dropped 5 bases, with 16 bases sitting between them. Germline V gene lookup returns CDR1 SEHNR and CDR2 FQNEAQ (reference sequence). CDR3 size: 15 residues.

The V and J genes are TRBV11-2 and TRBJ2-3, with TRBD2 as a possible D gene (5 bases). Deletions cut 3 bases from V and 2 bases from J, with 12 bases between. CDR1 is SGHAT, CDR2 FQNNGV, per germline. The CDR3 runs 15 residues. The CDR3 bases are TGTGCCAGCAGCTTGGGAGTACCTAACACAGATACGCAGTATTTT. This translates into CASSLGVPNTDTQYF.

V and J are TRBV20-1 and TRBJ2-4, with 7 nucleotides matching TRBD1. Matching the DNA end better, TRBJ2-7 makes the J call doubtful. Germline assignment: CDR1 DFQATT and CDR2 SNEGSKA (reference sequence). The CDR3 contains 14 residues. The CDR3 DNA reads TGCAGTGCTAGACGAGCGAGGGGGCCCCTCGAGCAGTACTTC. This encodes CSARRARGPLEQYF.

The chain has TRBV25-1 and TRBJ1-1; no clear D. The CDR3 extends over 11 amino acids. Germline values: CDR1 MGHDK, CDR2 SYGVNS. Trimming pared 3 bases from V and 8 bases from J, leaving 7 bases between. CDR3 protein: CASSDGEEAFF. CDR3 in DNA: TGTGCCAGCAGTGACGGGGAGGAAGCTTTCTTT.

The rearrangement joins TRBV20-1 to TRBJ2-1; 14 positions match TRBD2. Germline CDR1 DFQATT, CDR2 SNEGSKA (reference sequence). The V gene end was trimmed by 5 bases and the J gene end by 7 bases; junction bases not matched to a gene: 10. CDR3 length: 16 residues. CDR3 coding DNA: TGCAGTGCTGGAAAGACTAGCGGGGGGGCGTTAAATGAGCAGTTCTTC. Encoded protein: CSAGKTSGGALNEQFF.

The chain joins TRBV6-5 to TRBJ2-4; D is perhaps TRBD1 (7 bases). The J call is uncertain, as TRBJ2-7 better fits the DNA end. Germline CDR1 and CDR2: MNHEY and SVGAGI. The CDR3 is 15 residues long. As DNA, the CDR3 is TGTGCCAGCAGCAGAGGAGGGGGCAGGGCCTACGAGCAGTACTTC. It is translated as CASSRGGGRAYEQYF.

The V gene is TRBV21-1, the J gene TRBJ2-4; TRBD1 reflects the table's D call only, with no check against the DNA. The tail of the sequence fits TRBJ2-7 better, so the J call may be wrong. TRBV21-1 is marked as a pseudogene. The CDR3 spans 15 residues. In DNA, the CDR3 is TGTGCCAGCAGCGACAGAGAGGACAGGGACCACGAGCAGTACTTC. Amino acid sequence: CASSDREDRDHEQYF.